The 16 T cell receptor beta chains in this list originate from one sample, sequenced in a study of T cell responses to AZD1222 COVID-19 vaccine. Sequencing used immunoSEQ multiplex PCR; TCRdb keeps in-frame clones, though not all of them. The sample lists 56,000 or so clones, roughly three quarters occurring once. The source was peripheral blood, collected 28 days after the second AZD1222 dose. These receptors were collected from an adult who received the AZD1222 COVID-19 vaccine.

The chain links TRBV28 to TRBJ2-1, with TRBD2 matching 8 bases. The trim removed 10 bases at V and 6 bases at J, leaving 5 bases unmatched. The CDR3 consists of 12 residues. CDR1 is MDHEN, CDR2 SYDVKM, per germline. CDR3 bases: TGTGCCACGGGGGGGGCCGGCAATGAGCAGTTCTTC. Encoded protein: CATGGAGNEQFF.

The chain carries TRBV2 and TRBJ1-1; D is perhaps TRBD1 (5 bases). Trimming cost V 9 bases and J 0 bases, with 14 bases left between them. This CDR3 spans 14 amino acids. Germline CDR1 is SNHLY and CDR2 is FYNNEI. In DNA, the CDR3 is TGTGCCAGTCACGTGGGACCGCTGAACACTGAAGCTTTCTTT. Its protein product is CASHVGPLNTEAFF.

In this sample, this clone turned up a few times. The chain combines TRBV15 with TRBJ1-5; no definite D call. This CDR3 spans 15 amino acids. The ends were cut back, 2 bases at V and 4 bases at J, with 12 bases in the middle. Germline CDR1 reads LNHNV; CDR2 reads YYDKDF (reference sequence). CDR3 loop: CATSRSGPLNQPQHF. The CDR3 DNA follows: TGTGCCACCAGCAGATCGGGCCCCCTGAATCAGCCCCAGCATTTT.

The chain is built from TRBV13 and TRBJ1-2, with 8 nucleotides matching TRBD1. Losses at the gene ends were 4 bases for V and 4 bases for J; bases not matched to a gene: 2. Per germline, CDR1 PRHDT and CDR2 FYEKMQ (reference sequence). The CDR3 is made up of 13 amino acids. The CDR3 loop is CASSSDRVYGYTF. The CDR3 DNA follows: TGTGCCAGCAGCTCGGACAGGGTCTATGGCTACACCTTC.

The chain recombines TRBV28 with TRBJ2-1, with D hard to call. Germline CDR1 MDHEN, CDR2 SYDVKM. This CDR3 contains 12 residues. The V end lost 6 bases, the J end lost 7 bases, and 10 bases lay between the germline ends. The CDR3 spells CASSFKGNEQFF. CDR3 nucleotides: TGTGCCAGCAGCTTCAAGGGAAATGAGCAGTTCTTC.

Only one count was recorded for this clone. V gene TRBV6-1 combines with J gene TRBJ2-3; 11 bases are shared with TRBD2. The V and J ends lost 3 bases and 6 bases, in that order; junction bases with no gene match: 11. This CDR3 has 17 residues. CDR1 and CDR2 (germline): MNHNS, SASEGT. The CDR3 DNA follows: TGTGCCAGCAGTGACCTAGCGGGGGGAGGGCCACGGGATACGCAGTATTTT. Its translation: CASSDLAGGGPRDTQYF.

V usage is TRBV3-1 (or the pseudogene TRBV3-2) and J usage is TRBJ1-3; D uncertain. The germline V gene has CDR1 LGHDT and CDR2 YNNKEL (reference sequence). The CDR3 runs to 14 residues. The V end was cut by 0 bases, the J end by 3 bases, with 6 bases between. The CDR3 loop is CASSQDGFGNTIYF. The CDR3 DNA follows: TGTGCCAGCAGCCAAGACGGGTTTGGAAACACCATATATTTT.

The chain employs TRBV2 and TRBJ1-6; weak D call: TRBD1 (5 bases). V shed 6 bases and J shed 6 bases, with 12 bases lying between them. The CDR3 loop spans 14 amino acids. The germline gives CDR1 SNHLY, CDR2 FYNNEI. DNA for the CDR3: TGTGCCAGCAGCGGGACTACTGGTAATTCACCCCTCCACTTT. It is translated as CASSGTTGNSPLHF.

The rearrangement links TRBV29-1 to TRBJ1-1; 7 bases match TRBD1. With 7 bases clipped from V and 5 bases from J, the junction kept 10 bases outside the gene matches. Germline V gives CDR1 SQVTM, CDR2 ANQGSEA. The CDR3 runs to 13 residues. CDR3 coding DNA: TGCAGCGCCCTAGGGGGCGGCGAAACTGAAGCTTTCTTT. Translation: CSALGGGETEAFF.

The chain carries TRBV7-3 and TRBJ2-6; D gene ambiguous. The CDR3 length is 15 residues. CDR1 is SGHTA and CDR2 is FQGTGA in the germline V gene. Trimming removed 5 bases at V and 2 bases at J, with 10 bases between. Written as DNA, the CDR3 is TGTGCCAGCAGCAACCTAAGTCCTGGGGCCAACGTCCTGACTTTC. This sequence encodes CASSNLSPGANVLTF.

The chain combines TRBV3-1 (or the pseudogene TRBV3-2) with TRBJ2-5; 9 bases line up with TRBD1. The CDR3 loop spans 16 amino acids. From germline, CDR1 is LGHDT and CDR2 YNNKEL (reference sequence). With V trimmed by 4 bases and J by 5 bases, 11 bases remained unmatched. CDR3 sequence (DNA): TGTGCCAGCAGCCCATCCGGGACAGGGAGGAGGGAGACCCAGTACTTC. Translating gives CASSPSGTGRRETQYF.

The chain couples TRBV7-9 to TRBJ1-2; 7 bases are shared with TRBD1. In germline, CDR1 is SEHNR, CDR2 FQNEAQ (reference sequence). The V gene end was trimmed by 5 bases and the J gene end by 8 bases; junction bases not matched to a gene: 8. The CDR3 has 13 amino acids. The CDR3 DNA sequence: TGTGCCAGCAGCACCGGGACAGTTTGGGGCTACACCTTC. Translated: CASSTGTVWGYTF.

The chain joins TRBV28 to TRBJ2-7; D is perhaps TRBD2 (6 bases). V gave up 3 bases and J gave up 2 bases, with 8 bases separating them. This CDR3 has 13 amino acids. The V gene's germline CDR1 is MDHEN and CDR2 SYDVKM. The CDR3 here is CASSFGGTYEQYF. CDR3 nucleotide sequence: TGTGCCAGCAGTTTTGGGGGGACCTACGAGCAGTACTTC.

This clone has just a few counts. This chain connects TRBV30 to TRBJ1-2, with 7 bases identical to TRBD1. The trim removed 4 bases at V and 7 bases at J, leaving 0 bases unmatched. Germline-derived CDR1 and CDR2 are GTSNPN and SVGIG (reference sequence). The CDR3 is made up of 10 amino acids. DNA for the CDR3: TGTGCCTGGAACAGGGGTGGCTACACCTTC. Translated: CAWNRGGYTF.

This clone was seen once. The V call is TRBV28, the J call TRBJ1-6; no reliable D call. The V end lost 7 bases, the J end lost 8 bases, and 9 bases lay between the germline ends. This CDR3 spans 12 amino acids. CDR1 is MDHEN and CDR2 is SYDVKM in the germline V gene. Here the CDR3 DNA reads TGTGCCAGCACCCTCACAGATTCACCCCTCCACTTT. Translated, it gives CASTLTDSPLHF.

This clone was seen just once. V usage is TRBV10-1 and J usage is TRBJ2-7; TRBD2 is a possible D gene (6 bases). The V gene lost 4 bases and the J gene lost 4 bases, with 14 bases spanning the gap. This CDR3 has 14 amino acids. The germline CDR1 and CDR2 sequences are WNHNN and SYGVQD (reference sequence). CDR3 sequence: CASSAGGYGYEQYF. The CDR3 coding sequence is TGCGCCAGCAGTGCCGGGGGTTACGGTTACGAGCAGTACTTC.